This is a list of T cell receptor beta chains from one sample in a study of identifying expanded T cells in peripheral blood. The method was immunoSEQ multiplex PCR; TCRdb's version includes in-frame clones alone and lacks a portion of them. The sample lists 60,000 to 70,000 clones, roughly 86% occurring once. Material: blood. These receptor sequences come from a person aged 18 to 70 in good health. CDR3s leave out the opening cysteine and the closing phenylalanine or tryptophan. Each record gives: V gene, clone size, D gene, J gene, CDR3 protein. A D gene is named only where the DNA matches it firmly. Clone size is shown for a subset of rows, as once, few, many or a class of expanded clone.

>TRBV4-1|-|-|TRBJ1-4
ASSQEGRNEKLF
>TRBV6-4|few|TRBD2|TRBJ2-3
ARLAGGMDTQY
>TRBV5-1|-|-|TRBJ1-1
ASSLEALNTEAF
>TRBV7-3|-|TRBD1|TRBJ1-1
ASSSTGTAMNTEAF
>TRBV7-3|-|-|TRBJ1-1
ASSVKGGNTEAF
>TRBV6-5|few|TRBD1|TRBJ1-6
ASSPDRASSPLH
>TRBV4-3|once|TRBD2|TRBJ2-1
ASSQDHAGGEGYNEQF
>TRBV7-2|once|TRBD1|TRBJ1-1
ASSSPGQARSDF
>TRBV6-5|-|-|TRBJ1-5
ASSSAMGGSNQPQH
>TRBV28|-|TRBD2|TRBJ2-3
ASSPTSGYTDTQY
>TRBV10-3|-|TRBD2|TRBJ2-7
AISEPSGGTYEQY
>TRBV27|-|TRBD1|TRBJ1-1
ASSIYRGKNTEAF
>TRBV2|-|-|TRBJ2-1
AILQDRYNEQF
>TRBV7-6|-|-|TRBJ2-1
ASRNLYNEQF
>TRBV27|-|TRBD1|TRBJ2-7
ASSLSGTGGVEQY
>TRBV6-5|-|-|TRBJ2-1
ASSTTRGSYNEQF
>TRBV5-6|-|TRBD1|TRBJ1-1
ASSWDRVEEAF
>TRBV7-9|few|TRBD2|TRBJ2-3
ASSPPGGGRTDTQY
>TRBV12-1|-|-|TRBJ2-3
ASSFFPRSTDTQY
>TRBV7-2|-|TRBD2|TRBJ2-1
ASSPRGGRGYNEQF
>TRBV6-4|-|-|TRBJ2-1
ASSDKPGVNEQF
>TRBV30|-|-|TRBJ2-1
AWRGVSTYNEQF
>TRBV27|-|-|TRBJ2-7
ASSDGGTYEQY
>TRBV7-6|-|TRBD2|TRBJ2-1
ASSSLLAGSSYNEQF
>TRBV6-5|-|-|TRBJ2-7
ASSLRENNEQY
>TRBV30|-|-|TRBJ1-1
AWSEKTEAF
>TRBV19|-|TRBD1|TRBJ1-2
ASTNGNRDRFYGYT
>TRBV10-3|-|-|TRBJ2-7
AIAEGNYEQY
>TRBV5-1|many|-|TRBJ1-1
ASSSLTRLENTEAF
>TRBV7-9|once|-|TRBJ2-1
ASLGHNNEQF
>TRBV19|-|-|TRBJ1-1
ASSTTLNTEAF
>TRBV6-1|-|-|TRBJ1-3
ASSLQLSGNTIY
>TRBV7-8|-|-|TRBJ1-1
ASSLAPGTEAF
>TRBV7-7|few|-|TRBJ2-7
ASSSEGPGEQY
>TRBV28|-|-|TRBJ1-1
ASSLVGNTEAF
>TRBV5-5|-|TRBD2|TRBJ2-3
ASSPQGTRVADTQY
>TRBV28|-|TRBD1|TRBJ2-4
ASSRDRAYIQY
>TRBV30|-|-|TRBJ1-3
AWSRGGGDGNTIY
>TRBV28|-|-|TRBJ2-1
ASSYPGGGKGEQF
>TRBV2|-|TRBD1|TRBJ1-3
ASSSGGSGNTIY
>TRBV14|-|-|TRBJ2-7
ASSQGQGEGYEQY
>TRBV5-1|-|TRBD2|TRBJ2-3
ASSLGEREWADTQY
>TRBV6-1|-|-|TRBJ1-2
ASSAQSGYT
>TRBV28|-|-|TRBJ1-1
ASNPGAVGTEAF
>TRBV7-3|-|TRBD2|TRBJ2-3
ASSSGLASDTQY
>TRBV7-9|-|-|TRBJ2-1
ASSLNAGPLSYNEQF
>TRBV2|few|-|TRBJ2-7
ASNTQGHEQY
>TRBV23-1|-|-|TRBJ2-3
ASSQSNGDRHTSDTQY
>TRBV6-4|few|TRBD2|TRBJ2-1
ASSGLAGGVDEQF
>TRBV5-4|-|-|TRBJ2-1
ASSLDRSSYNEQF
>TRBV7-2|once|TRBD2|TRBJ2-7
ASSLDVGGRPYEQY
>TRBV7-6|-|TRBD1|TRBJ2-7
ASSPRQGTGSYEQY
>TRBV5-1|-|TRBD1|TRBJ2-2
ASSPTGGGTGELF
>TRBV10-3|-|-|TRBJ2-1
AISEGGLRNEQF